These 32 T cell receptor beta chains came from one sample sequenced in a study of CD8 T cells in Susac syndrome (dated by TCRdb to about 2019). Library creation used the immunoSEQ multiplex PCR assay. RNA was extracted using the RNeasy kit, and 0.5 to 1 microgram was reverse transcribed with random hexamers. In TCRdb, the public reads were trimmed at Q25 with fastp and aligned with MiXCR, with productive beta chains retained. Every CDR3 protein is listed once, alongside the most common genes and DNA of its rows. The sample table shows over 150,000 distinct CDR3 sequences, and around 94% are seen once. Approximately 0.099% of the sample goes to the ten largest clones. Input material: CD4+ T cells from PBMCs. These receptors came from a human donor with Susac syndrome.

The chain couples TRBV20-1 to TRBJ1-5, with D unresolved. Trimming pared 2 bases from V and 7 bases from J, leaving 15 bases between. The germline V gene has CDR1 DFQATT and CDR2 SNEGSKA (reference sequence). The CDR3 contains 14 residues. The CDR3 spells CSARSGQTNQPQHF. The CDR3 DNA follows: TGCAGTGCTAGATCCGGGCAAACTAACCAGCCCCAGCATTTT.

This chain uses TRBV7-9 with TRBJ1-6; a possible D gene is TRBD1 (5 bases). The V gene lost 4 bases and the J gene lost 9 bases, with 10 bases spanning the gap. Germline values: CDR1 SEHNR, CDR2 FQNEAQ (reference sequence). The CDR3 totals 13 residues. The CDR3 coding sequence is TGTGCCAGCAGCTATGGGACGGGTTCACCCCTCCACTTT. It codes for CASSYGTGSPLHF.

The chain joins TRBV28 to TRBJ1-2, with 9 bases that match TRBD1. Germline loops: CDR1 MDHEN, CDR2 SYDVKM. V lost 5 bases and J lost 4; bases outside the gene matches: 5. This CDR3 contains 14 residues. CDR3 loop: CASSPRDRVYGYTF. Here the CDR3 DNA reads TGTGCCAGCAGTCCTCGGGACAGGGTCTATGGCTACACCTTC.

The gene calls are TRBV30 and TRBJ2-1, with TRBD1 matching 7 bases. This CDR3 is built from 14 residues. Germline V lookup: CDR1 GTSNPN, CDR2 SVGIG (reference sequence). V gave up 3 bases and J gave up 6 bases; unmatched junction bases: 8. The CDR3 spells CAWSTGQDPNEQFF. Here the CDR3 DNA reads TGTGCCTGGAGCACCGGACAGGACCCCAATGAGCAGTTCTTC.

This clonotype was counted a single time. A read error may account for a junction end that differs from germline. CDR3 amino acids: CTCQGINQPQHF. The CDR3 DNA follows: TGTACCTGCCAGGGGATTAATCAGCCCCAGCATTTT. The chain carries TRBV30 and TRBJ1-5; D possibly corresponds to TRBD1 (6 bases). CDR1 and CDR2 (germline): GTSNPN, SVGIG (reference sequence). The CDR3 length is 12 residues.

The rearrangement uses TRBV12-3 or TRBV12-4 and TRBJ2-1; no reliable D call. V was pared by 2 bases and J by 9 bases, with 5 bases between. The CDR3 is 11 amino acids. The CDR3 spells CASSLQFEQFF. In DNA form, the CDR3 reads TGTGCCAGCAGTTTACAGTTTGAGCAGTTCTTC.

The J gene is TRBJ2-3, the V gene TRBV5-1, with 7 bases that match TRBD2. The CDR3 loop spans 14 amino acids. The V gene's germline CDR1 is SGHRS and CDR2 YFSETQ. V shed 0 bases, J shed 7 bases, and the junction held 5 bases outside the gene matches. CDR3: CASSLGAGENTQYF. The CDR3 DNA sequence: TGCGCCAGCAGCTTGGGTGCGGGGGAGAATACGCAGTATTTT.

V gene TRBV12-3 or TRBV12-4 combines with J gene TRBJ2-5; possibly TRBD2 for D (5 bases). The V end lost 6 bases, the J end lost 4 bases, and 12 bases lay between the germline ends. This CDR3 is 13 amino acids long. In DNA, the CDR3 is TGTGCCAGCAGAATGGGGAGTTCAGAGACCCAGTACTTC. Translated: CASRMGSSETQYF.

V usage is TRBV2 and J usage is TRBJ1-2, with 9 bases matching TRBD1. Per the germline V gene, CDR1 is SNHLY and CDR2 is FYNNEI. The CDR3 loop spans 14 amino acids. V shed 4 bases, J shed 8 bases, and the junction held 8 bases outside the gene matches. CDR3 region: CASSAWDREGGYTF. The CDR3 DNA reads TGTGCCAGCAGTGCCTGGGACAGGGAGGGAGGCTACACCTTC.

V usage is TRBV20-1 and J usage is TRBJ2-4; 9 bases match TRBD1. The germline V gene encodes CDR1 DFQATT and CDR2 SNEGSKA (reference sequence). V was pared by 5 bases and J by 6 bases, with 2 bases of the junction left unmatched. The CDR3 contains 12 residues. The CDR3 DNA follows: TGCAGTGCTTGGACAGGGGTAAACATTCAGTACTTC. It encodes CSAWTGVNIQYF.

The table lists this clonotype with a count of one. The chain recombines TRBV18 with TRBJ2-1; D uncertain. The CDR3 runs 16 residues. Trimming removed 2 bases from V and 0 bases from J, with 11 bases in between. Germline assignment: CDR1 KGHSH and CDR2 LQKENI. The chain's CDR3 is CASSPRTRSSYNEQFF. CDR3 DNA sequence: TGTGCCAGCTCACCAAGGACCCGGAGCTCCTACAATGAGCAGTTCTTC.

The V and J genes are TRBV6-1 and TRBJ1-1; D is ambiguous. Between the trimmed V and J ends, which lost 5 bases and 1 base, there was a span of 11 bases. This CDR3 comprises 14 residues. Germline CDR1 reads MNHNS; CDR2 reads SASEGT. The CDR3 DNA sequence: TGTGCCAGCAGTCCGTCTCAGGAGAACACTGAAGCTTTCTTT. Translation gives CASSPSQENTEAFF.

The chain has TRBV20-1 and TRBJ2-1; no clear D gene. The CDR3 sequence is 14 residues long. The V gene lost 5 bases and the J gene lost 6 bases, with 17 bases spanning the gap. Germline CDR1 and CDR2: DFQATT and SNEGSKA (reference sequence). DNA of the CDR3: TGCAGTGCTCTCACTCTTAGCTCCAGCAATGAGCAGTTCTTC. This translates into CSALTLSSSNEQFF.

The V gene is TRBV13, the J gene TRBJ2-5, with 7 bases lining up with TRBD2. Germline values: CDR1 PRHDT, CDR2 FYEKMQ (reference sequence). The CDR3 has 14 amino acids. Trimming took 2 bases from V and 4 from J; bases not matched to a gene: 4. CDR3 in DNA: TGTGCCAGCAGCTTAAGGGCGGGAGCAGAGACCCAGTACTTC. Translated, it gives CASSLRAGAETQYF.

The chain's CDR3 is CAWSPLRGRTHGYTF. DNA for the CDR3: TGTGCCTGGAGTCCACTCAGGGGGCGCACCCATGGCTACACCTTC. This rearrangement joins TRBV30 to TRBJ1-2, with 8 bases aligning to TRBD1. The V gene's germline CDR1 is GTSNPN and CDR2 SVGIG (reference sequence). V shed 2 bases and J 6 bases; nucleotides not matched to a gene: 11. This CDR3 has 15 amino acids.

This chain links TRBV30 with TRBJ1-1, with no clear D. In germline, CDR1 is GTSNPN, CDR2 SVGIG (reference sequence). The V end lost 0 bases, the J end lost 6 bases, and 14 bases lay between the germline ends. The CDR3 loop spans 14 amino acids. The CDR3 loop is CAWSVLRVEAEAFF. CDR3 sequence (DNA): TGTGCCTGGAGTGTACTCCGGGTCGAGGCTGAAGCTTTCTTT.

This chain links TRBV2 with TRBJ2-7; TRBD1 agrees at 8 bases. With 2 bases clipped from V and 6 bases from J, the junction kept 9 bases outside the gene matches. Germline values: CDR1 SNHLY, CDR2 FYNNEI. The CDR3 extends over 15 amino acids. The CDR3 DNA reads as TGTGCCAGCAGTGAAAGGACAGGGTTCGGTGGCGAGCAGTACTTC. Translating gives CASSERTGFGGEQYF.

The chain has TRBV30 and TRBJ2-3; 7 bases align to TRBD1. Per the germline V gene, CDR1 is GTSNPN and CDR2 is SVGIG (reference sequence). The CDR3 loop spans 14 amino acids. V was clipped by 2 bases and J by 3 bases; unmatched bases: 5. The DNA for the CDR3 is TGTGCCTGGAGTCCCGGGACAGCGACAGATACGCAGTATTTT. Its translation: CAWSPGTATDTQYF.

This clonotype has a single count. J is TRBJ1-1 and V is TRBV5-1; D gene ambiguous. CDR1 and CDR2 (germline): SGHRS, YFSETQ. Trimming took off 1 base at V and 7 bases at J, with 11 bases between the two ends. The CDR3 is 13 residues long. Here the CDR3 reads CASSLRAADEAFF. In DNA form, the CDR3 reads TGCGCCAGCAGCTTGAGGGCAGCTGATGAAGCTTTCTTT.

V and J are TRBV12-3 or TRBV12-4 and TRBJ1-3; D unclear. V was clipped by 5 bases and J by 4 bases, with 15 bases between them. The CDR3 loop spans 15 amino acids. CDR3 protein: CASSTPGSWGNTIYF. For the CDR3, the DNA is TGTGCCAGCAGTACCCCCGGGAGCTGGGGAAACACCATATATTTT.

The genes are TRBV21-1 and TRBJ1-5; the D call TRBD1 from the table was never checked on the DNA. TRBV21-1 is labeled a pseudogene. The CDR3 consists of 14 residues. In DNA form, the CDR3 reads TGTGCCAGCATCTCGAATAGAGGGGATCAGCCCCAGCATTTT. The encoded protein is CASISNRGDQPQHF.

This clonotype was seen just once. The chain employs TRBV30 and TRBJ1-6; a possible D gene is TRBD1 (5 bases). CDR3 length: 11 amino acids. The V gene lost 5 bases and the J gene lost 14 bases, with 13 bases spanning the gap. Germline V gene sequence: CDR1 GTSNPN, CDR2 SVGIG (reference sequence). The CDR3 protein is CAWGPRRALHF. CDR3 coding DNA: TGTGCCTGGGGACCGCGCAGGGCCCTCCACTTT. Supplemented by reference TRBV30 and TRBJ1-6, the full variable domain reads SQTIHQWPATLVQPVGSPLSLECTVEGTSNPNLYWYRQAAGRGLQLLFYSVGIGQISSEVPQNLSASRPQDRQFILSSKKLLLSDSGFYLCAWGPRRALHFGNGTRLTVT.

The V call is TRBV29-1, the J call TRBJ2-7, with D unclear. Looked up from germline, CDR1 is SQVTM and CDR2 is ANQGSEA. Trimming pared 4 bases from V and 6 bases from J, leaving 7 bases between. The CDR3 runs 10 residues. CDR3 sequence: CSVGSGEQYF. The CDR3 DNA sequence: TGCAGCGTTGGGAGTGGCGAGCAGTACTTC.

This clonotype was recorded once. The chain employs TRBV19 and TRBJ1-5; D possibly corresponds to TRBD1 (5 bases). V was shortened by 3 bases and J by 7 bases, with 16 bases between the two germline ends. Germline V lookup: CDR1 LNHDA, CDR2 SQIVND (reference sequence). The CDR3 contains 15 residues. For the CDR3, the DNA is TGTGCCAGTAGTATTGGGGGGGGAGGACAACAGCCCCAGCATTTT. This translates into CASSIGGGGQQPQHF.

The chain carries TRBV20-1 and TRBJ2-7; the D gene is possibly TRBD1 (5 bases). Germline V gene data show CDR1 as DFQATT and CDR2 as SNEGSKA (reference sequence). This CDR3 comprises 11 residues. Trimming took off 6 bases at V and 5 bases at J, with 11 bases between the two ends. CDR3: CSAAQGNEQYF. The CDR3 region has the DNA TGCAGTGCGGCCCAGGGAAACGAGCAGTACTTC.

The rearrangement links TRBV20-1 to TRBJ2-1; D gene ambiguous. The CDR3 spans 10 residues. Germline V lookup: CDR1 DFQATT, CDR2 SNEGSKA (reference sequence). Trimming left V 4 bases short and J 9 bases short, with 7 bases between. CDR3 protein: CSATRAEQFF. The DNA for the CDR3 is TGCAGTGCTACGCGCGCTGAGCAGTTCTTC.

The chain is built from TRBV18 and TRBJ1-3, with 7 bases matching TRBD1. V shed 4 bases and J 0 bases; nucleotides not matched to a gene: 6. This CDR3 comprises 16 residues. Germline assignment: CDR1 KGHSH and CDR2 LQKENI. The CDR3 is CASSRDRQSSGNTIYF. The CDR3 DNA sequence: TGTGCCAGCTCACGGGACAGACAGAGCTCTGGAAACACCATATATTTT.

The V call is TRBV20-1, the J call TRBJ1-2, with 7 bases fitting TRBD1. Per germline, CDR1 DFQATT and CDR2 SNEGSKA (reference sequence). This CDR3 spans 12 amino acids. The trim removed 4 bases at V and 4 bases at J, leaving 3 bases unmatched. The CDR3 DNA reads as TGCAGTGCTACGGGACAGCTCTATGGCTACACCTTC. Amino acid sequence: CSATGQLYGYTF.

The rearrangement links TRBV4-2 to TRBJ2-3; 9 bases line up with TRBD2. CDR3 size: 15 residues. The germline V gene encodes CDR1 LGHNA and CDR2 YNFKEQ. V shed 3 bases and J 5 bases; nucleotides not matched to a gene: 6. The CDR3: CASSHERGVLDTQYF. The CDR3 nucleotides are TGTGCCAGCAGCCACGAGCGGGGGGTTCTAGATACGCAGTATTTT.

This clonotype was picked up one time. The chain couples TRBV27 to TRBJ2-3; either TRBD1 or TRBD2 may fit D (5 bases each). The germline gives CDR1 MNHEY, CDR2 SMNVEV (reference sequence). The CDR3 spans 15 residues. V was shortened by 3 bases and J by 3 bases, with 13 bases between the two germline ends. The chain's CDR3 is CASSFTGLVTDTQYF. The CDR3 bases are TGTGCCAGCAGTTTCACAGGACTCGTGACAGATACGCAGTATTTT.

V usage is TRBV28 and J usage is TRBJ2-1; D is unresolved. Germline values: CDR1 MDHEN, CDR2 SYDVKM. The CDR3 sequence is 14 residues long. V lost 6 bases and J 6 bases, leaving 15 bases between the germline ends. CDR3 nucleotide sequence: TGTGCCAGCAGGCGATCGACGCCGGGCAATGAGCAGTTCTTC. Amino acid sequence: CASRRSTPGNEQFF.

This clonotype was detected only once. The genes are TRBV2 and TRBJ1-1; 8 bases line up with TRBD1. The CDR3 has 17 residues. V was pared by 2 bases and J by 3 bases, with 11 bases of the junction left unmatched. Germline loops: CDR1 SNHLY, CDR2 FYNNEI. The CDR3 nucleotides are TGTGCCAGCAGTGAATTCCGGGACAGGAGGCGGGACACTGAAGCTTTCTTT. Amino acids: CASSEFRDRRRDTEAFF.